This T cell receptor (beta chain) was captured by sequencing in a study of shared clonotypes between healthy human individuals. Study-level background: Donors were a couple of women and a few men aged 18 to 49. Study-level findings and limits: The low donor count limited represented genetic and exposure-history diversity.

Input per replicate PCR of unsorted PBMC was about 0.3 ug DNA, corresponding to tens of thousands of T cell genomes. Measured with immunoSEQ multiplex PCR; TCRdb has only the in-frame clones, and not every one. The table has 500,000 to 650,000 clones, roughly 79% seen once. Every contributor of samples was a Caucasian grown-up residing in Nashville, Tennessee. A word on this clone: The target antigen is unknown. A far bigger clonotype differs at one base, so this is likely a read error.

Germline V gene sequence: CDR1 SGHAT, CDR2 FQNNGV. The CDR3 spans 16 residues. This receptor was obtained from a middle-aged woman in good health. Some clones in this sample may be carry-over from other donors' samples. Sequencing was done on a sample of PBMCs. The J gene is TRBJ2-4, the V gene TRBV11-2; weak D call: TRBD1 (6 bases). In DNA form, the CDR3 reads TGTGCCAGCAGCCGTTTGCAGGGGTCCTCCAAAAACATGCAGTACTTC. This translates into CASSRLQGSSKNMQYF.